Described below is a single TCR beta chain sequence and its context. This clonotype came up a few times. Its specific antigen is unknown. There are no base qualities to consult, and no much larger clone falls within one base. Library creation used 5' RACE. The run used an Illumina HiSeq 2000. A universal primer binding site was introduced by template switching, and a unique molecular identifier was present in the final cDNA, enabling accurate counting of TCR cDNA molecules. First-strand cDNA for TCR alpha and beta chains was synthesized from specific primers in the conserved constant-segment region. Each cDNA library was double barcoded, with a SMART-Mk sample barcode plus Illumina barcodes, to control for contamination. TruSeq adapter sequences and Illumina sample barcodes were added in two successive PCR steps. The Illumina HiSeq platform was used with custom primers to sequence TCR alpha and beta cDNA libraries. Per the authors' processing: MiGEC processed the raw reads to extract unique molecular identifiers, while MiXCR was used to determine the CDR3 positions. Recombination models were inferred per individual with the repgenHMM and IGoR tools using an EM algorithm. The tcR package in R was used for shared clonotype analysis, with sharing normalized by the product of cloneset sizes. To study raw recombination without the effects of thymic and clonal selection, out-of-frame nonproductive sequences were analyzed. Clones were called with MiXCR by TCRdb after fastp trimmed the public reads at Q25, and only in-frame beta chains were retained. CDR3 protein sequences are deduplicated, and each keeps its most common genes and DNA. The V and J calls and clone size come from TCRdb's table, not from the authors' own analysis. This sample gives some 1,600,000 distinct CDR3 sequences in total; roughly a third of them show up just once. The ten largest account for about 0.27% of the sample.

The CDR3 spans 16 residues, from the cysteine through the phenylalanine. Only the CDR3 region is kept as DNA, spanning 48 bases read in frame from base 1. The germline V gene specifies SGHTA as CDR1 and FQGNSA as CDR2. V trim: 5 bases; J trim: 11 bases; unmatched bases: 13. The record originates from a study of identical twins (dated by TCRdb to the mid-2010s). With regard to the full study: To test whether fetal clonotypes persist, this study deep-sequenced TCR alpha and beta repertoires from monozygotic twins, from unrelated adults of various ages, and from cord blood. To rule out contamination, the twin experiments were replicated at different times with different library preparation protocols. Study-level results and caveats: Out-of-frame TCR alpha sequences shared between twins showed an excess of low generation-probability sequences compared with coincidental sharing between unrelated individuals. Out-of-frame TCR alpha sharing in monozygotic twins was systematically underestimated by recombination models, whereas sharing between unrelated individuals was in agreement with the recombination models. Because the same donors could not be followed over many years, the conclusions depended on cross-sectional statistical analysis. Zero-insertion analyses could be partly confounded by invariant T cells such as MAIT and iNKT, though diverse VJ usage argued against such confounding for most clonotypes. In beta out-of-frame sequences, excess twin sharing was weaker, because having fewer shared sequences lowered the signal-to-noise ratio. Fewer insertions were carried by abundant cord blood beta clonotypes; a weaker similar trend was observed in young adult naive repertoires, while no such trend was observed in memory repertoires.

Only healthy Caucasian donors were included. Sequencing was carried out using cord blood. The chain uses TRBV7-2 and TRBJ2-5; 14 bases in the middle match TRBD2. This receptor was obtained from a newborn girl in good health. The sequenced DNA is TGTGCCAGCAGCCCGACTAGCGGGGGGGCCGTAGATGAGCAGTACTTC. The encoded protein is CASSPTSGGAVDEQYF.